These 11 T cell receptor beta chains were all obtained from the same sample, sequenced in a study of blood T cell repertoires in COVID-19. Profiling relied on immunoSEQ multiplex PCR, and the TCRdb table lists in-frame clones only, not all of them. The sample has roughly 140,000 clones; 85% are singletons. Material for sequencing was peripheral blood. The receptors derive from a woman aged 40 to 49 with active or convalescent COVID-19.

This chain connects TRBV6-6 to TRBJ2-7; D is ambiguous. Deletions cut 5 bases from V and 0 bases from J, with 5 bases between. The CDR3 sequence is 12 residues long. Germline lookup yields CDR1 MNHNY and CDR2 SVGAGI (reference sequence). The CDR3 DNA is TGTGCCAGCAGTGGCAGCTCCTACGAGCAGTACTTC. Translation gives CASSGSSYEQYF.

This clone is a singleton in its sample. The rearrangement links TRBV6-5 to TRBJ1-2, with D unclear. Looked up from germline, CDR1 is MNHEY and CDR2 is SVGAGI. Deletions cut 0 bases from V and 3 bases from J, with 5 bases between. The CDR3 covers 13 residues. The CDR3 region is CASSYSADYGYTF. The CDR3 DNA follows: TGTGCCAGCAGTTACTCGGCAGACTATGGCTACACCTTC.

This chain links TRBV28 with TRBJ1-2; a weak D match, TRBD1 (5 bases). Germline values: CDR1 MDHEN, CDR2 SYDVKM. V was clipped by 6 bases and J by 8 bases, with 22 bases between them. This CDR3 comprises 15 residues. This CDR3 is CASSPRGAARWGYTF. CDR3 nucleotide sequence: TGTGCCAGCAGCCCTCGCGGGGCAGCCAGATGGGGCTACACCTTC.

This chain uses TRBV10-1 with TRBJ1-1; weak D call: TRBD1 (6 bases). CDR3 size: 13 residues. Germline CDR1 WNHNN, CDR2 SYGVQD (reference sequence). Trimming took off 3 bases at V and 5 bases at J, with 10 bases between the two ends. CDR3: CASSDGQLTEAFF. DNA for the CDR3: TGCGCCAGCAGTGATGGACAGCTGACTGAAGCTTTCTTT.

This clone has a single count. The CDR3 sequence is CASRPLGVNQPQHF. CDR3 bases: TGTGCCAGCAGGCCTCTCGGGGTGAATCAGCCCCAGCATTTT. The V call is TRBV27, the J call TRBJ1-5, with D unclear. Trimming cost V 6 bases and J 4 bases, with 13 bases left between them. The CDR3 length is 14 residues. Germline V gene lookup returns CDR1 MNHEY and CDR2 SMNVEV (reference sequence).

This sequence joins TRBV19 and TRBJ1-2; perhaps TRBD1 as D (5 bases). Trimming removed 3 bases from V and 2 bases from J, with 10 bases in between. CDR1 is LNHDA and CDR2 is SQIVND in the germline V gene (reference sequence). This CDR3 comprises 14 residues. CDR3 DNA: TGTGCCAGTAGTATTCTGACAGTGAACTATGGCTACACCTTC. It codes for CASSILTVNYGYTF.

This clone is medium-sized (0.01 to 0.1%) within its sample. J is TRBJ1-1 and V is TRBV12-3 or TRBV12-4, with a possible D match to TRBD1 (6 bases). CDR3 size: 13 residues. V lost 6 bases to trimming and J lost 1 base, with 9 bases between them. CDR3 residues: CASRAGANTEAFF. The CDR3 DNA reads TGTGCCAGCAGGGCAGGGGCGAACACTGAAGCTTTCTTT.

The chain employs TRBV18 and TRBJ1-1, with TRBD1 identical over 7 bases. V shed 6 bases, J shed 2 bases, and the junction held 9 bases outside the gene matches. This CDR3 spans 15 amino acids. The germline gives CDR1 KGHSH, CDR2 LQKENI. DNA for the CDR3: TGTGCCAGCTCCCAACAGGGGAGCGCCAACACTGAAGCTTTCTTT. It yields the protein CASSQQGSANTEAFF.

The chain is built from TRBV24-1 and TRBJ2-3; 7 bases match TRBD2. V lost 1 base, J lost 6 bases, and 3 bases stayed unmatched. Per the germline V gene, CDR1 is KGHDR and CDR2 is SFDVKD. The CDR3 is 14 amino acids. CDR3 DNA sequence: TGTGCCACCAGTGATTTTAGGACTAGGGATACGCAGTATTTT. Its translation is CATSDFRTRDTQYF.

V and J are TRBV10-3 and TRBJ2-3; D perhaps matches TRBD1 (6 bases). This CDR3 region has 15 residues. Trimming removed 3 bases at V and 2 bases at J, with 12 bases between. From germline, CDR1 is ENHRY and CDR2 SYGVKD. CDR3 region: CAISERPGVTDTQYF. CDR3 bases: TGTGCCATCAGTGAAAGGCCAGGGGTCACAGATACGCAGTATTTT.

This chain connects TRBV10-3 to TRBJ1-2, with 10 bases that match TRBD1. Germline assignment: CDR1 ENHRY and CDR2 SYGVKD. The CDR3 covers 14 residues. The ends lost 6 bases at V and 8 bases at J; junction bases unmatched: 9. The CDR3 coding sequence is TGTGCCATCAGGGAGGGACAGGGGTTTGAGGGCTACACCTTC. Its protein product is CAIREGQGFEGYTF.